This TCR beta chain was recovered during a study of beta chain features in type 1 diabetes. Findings and caveats of the study: The study found moderately but significantly shorter TCRB CDR3s in all four CD4+ subsets of Type 1 diabetes patients. PCR might pick shorter templates more often, in the same way for patients and controls.

This clone occurred a few times. Its antigen is currently unknown. Staining for CD45RO/CCR7/CD25/CD127/CD95/CD27 allowed sorting of CD4+ naive, central memory, regulatory and stem cell-like memory cells. The germline CDR1 and CDR2 sequences are SEHNR and FQNEAQ (reference sequence). CDR3 length equals 15 residues. Trimming removed 1 base from V and 5 bases from J, with 14 bases in between. Every bit of the isolated RNA underwent reverse transcription, so sequencing read expressed TCRB transcripts. Using immunoSEQ multiplex PCR, the repertoire was profiled, and TCRdb retains in-frame clones only, with some absent. The repertoire includes 230,000 or so clones, around 15% of them detected once, and 0.065% to 0.1% sits in the top ten.

Sequences were obtained from naive CD4+ T cells from blood. The clonotype was recovered from a man aged 30-40 years with type 1 diabetes. The chain has TRBV7-9 and TRBJ2-5; a possible D gene is TRBD1 (5 bases). For the CDR3, the DNA is TGTGCCAGCAGCTTAGATATCCAGGGCTGGGAGACCCAGTACTTC. Encoded protein: CASSLDIQGWETQYF.